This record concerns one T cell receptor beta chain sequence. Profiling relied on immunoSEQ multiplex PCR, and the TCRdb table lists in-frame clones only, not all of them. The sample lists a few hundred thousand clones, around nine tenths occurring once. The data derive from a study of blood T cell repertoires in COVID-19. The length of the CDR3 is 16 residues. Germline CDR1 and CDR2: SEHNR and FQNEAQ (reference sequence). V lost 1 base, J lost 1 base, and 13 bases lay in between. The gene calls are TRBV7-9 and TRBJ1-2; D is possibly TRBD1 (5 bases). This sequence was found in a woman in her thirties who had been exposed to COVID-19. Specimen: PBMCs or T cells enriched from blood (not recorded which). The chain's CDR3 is CASSLGTLPVNYGYTF. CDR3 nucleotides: TGTGCCAGCAGCTTAGGGACACTGCCTGTTAACTATGGCTACACCTTC.